The T cell receptor (beta chain) described here comes from a study of blood T cell repertoires in COVID-19. Study context: COVID-19 samples from acute and convalescent phases originated in the United States, Italy and Spain. Nucleic acid was either cDNA or gDNA, and it came from T cells, B-cell-depleted T cells, or PBMCs.

Clinical history as reported by participants underpinned cohort assignment. This clone is a singleton in its sample. TCRdb's table, derived via immunoSEQ multiplex PCR, lists solely in-frame clones and lacks some. The sample includes some 390,000 clones, approximately 90% of them seen just once. CDR3 size: 16 residues. With V trimmed by 5 bases and J by 1 base, 11 bases remained unmatched. CDR1 is SQVTM and CDR2 is ANQGSEA in the germline V gene. Sequencing was performed on PBMCs or T cells enriched from blood (not recorded which). This chain connects TRBV29-1 to TRBJ1-1, with 9 positions matching TRBD1. This clonotype was obtained from a man between 25 and 39 years old who had recovered from COVID-19. CDR3 DNA: TGCAGCGTTCCCCGGGACAGGGACGGGTGGAACACTGAAGCTTTCTTT. This gives the protein CSVPRDRDGWNTEAFF.